This is a list of T cell receptor beta chains from one sample in a study of shared clonotypes between healthy human individuals. Generated by immunoSEQ multiplex PCR, the TCRdb table keeps only in-frame clones and is missing some. This sample carries around 2,100,000 clones, approximately 94% of them seen once, and the ten largest clones take under 1.5%. The material sequenced was naive CD8+ T cells sorted from blood. These TCRs come from a man in his late teens or twenties in good health. Both conserved end residues are part of each CDR3. A D gene is named only where the DNA matches it firmly. Clone size appears in some rows only: once, few, many, or a class for an expanded clone.

j_gene,v_gene,d_gene,len,abundance,CDR3aa,CDR3nt
TRBJ2-7,TRBV5-8,TRBD2,16,once,CASSWVAGTPTYEQYF,TGTGCCAGCAGCTGGGTAGCGGGAACCCCTACCTACGAGCAGTACTTC
TRBJ2-7,TRBV5-8,NA,14,NA,CASSPLSTSYEQYF,TGTGCCAGCAGCCCCCTGAGCACCTCCTACGAGCAGTACTTC
TRBJ2-2,TRBV9,NA,15,NA,CASSPQDWNTGELFF,TGTGCCAGCAGCCCCCAGGACTGGAACACCGGGGAGCTGTTTTTT
TRBJ2-7,TRBV7-3,NA,14,once,CASSLTGGRHEQYF,TGTGCCAGCAGCTTAACGGGGGGTCGCCACGAGCAGTACTTC
TRBJ2-1,TRBV5-1,NA,13,NA,CASSLVVYNEQFF,TGCGCCAGCAGCTTGGTAGTATACAATGAGCAGTTCTTC
TRBJ1-3,TRBV11-3,NA,15,NA,CASSTDGSSGNTIYF,TGTGCCAGCAGCACGGACGGAAGCTCTGGAAACACCATATATTTT
TRBJ2-3,TRBV4-3,NA,15,NA,CASSPRHMYPDTQYF,TGCGCCAGCAGCCCTCGGCACATGTACCCAGATACGCAGTATTTT
TRBJ1-5,TRBV29-1,NA,11,once,CSVAGPEPQHF,TGCAGCGTTGCGGGGCCGGAGCCCCAGCATTTT
TRBJ2-7,TRBV7-9,TRBD2,14,NA,CASLWAGGSYEQYF,TGTGCCAGCCTTTGGGCGGGGGGTTCCTACGAGCAGTACTTC
TRBJ2-5,TRBV6-1,NA,16,NA,CASSEWRGEGVETQYF,TGTGCCAGCAGTGAATGGAGGGGGGAGGGAGTAGAGACCCAGTACTTC
TRBJ1-1,TRBV27,NA,14,NA,CASSLAGANTEAFF,TGTGCCAGCAGTTTGGCCGGGGCGAACACTGAAGCTTTCTTT
TRBJ2-7,TRBV18,TRBD2,16,NA,CASSPIERGPAYEQYF,TGTGCCAGCTCACCAATCGAGCGGGGGCCAGCCTACGAGCAGTACTTC
TRBJ2-4,TRBV21-1,NA,17,NA,CASRGQGKMLGKNIQYF,TGTGCCAGCAGAGGACAGGGGAAAATGTTAGGCAAAAACATTCAGTACTTC
TRBJ2-7,TRBV4-1,TRBD2,14,NA,CASSQLSGKDEQYF,TGCGCCAGCAGCCAACTTAGCGGGAAAGACGAGCAGTACTTC
TRBJ2-2,TRBV6-5,TRBD1,16,NA,CASSSTGTGMTGELFF,TGTGCCAGCAGTTCTACCGGGACAGGGATGACCGGGGAGCTGTTTTTT
TRBJ1-5,TRBV6-1,NA,16,NA,CASSEVGLRFNQPQHF,TGTGCCAGCAGTGAAGTGGGCCTACGCTTCAATCAGCCCCAGCATTTT
TRBJ2-1,TRBV7-9,TRBD2,15,NA,CASSFGGGGYNEQFF,TGTGCCAGCAGCTTCGGCGGGGGAGGATACAATGAGCAGTTCTTC
TRBJ2-5,TRBV4-1,NA,19,once,CASSQKDPLLEQNGETQYF,TGCGCCAGCAGCCAAAAAGATCCCCTGTTGGAGCAAAACGGGGAGACCCAGTACTTC
TRBJ2-7,TRBV5-1,NA,13,NA,CASSFGGAYEQYF,TGCGCCAGCAGCTTCGGCGGGGCCTACGAGCAGTACTTC
TRBJ1-2,TRBV7-8,NA,15,NA,CASSLGGEANYGYTF,TGTGCCAGCAGCTTAGGAGGGGAAGCTAACTATGGCTACACCTTC
TRBJ1-1,TRBV2,NA,13,NA,CASSELDFTEAFF,TGTGCCAGCAGTGAATTAGATTTCACTGAAGCTTTCTTT
TRBJ2-5,TRBV6-6,NA,12,few,CASSYEGETQYF,TGTGCCAGCAGTTACGAGGGAGAGACCCAGTACTTC
TRBJ1-2,TRBV5-3,NA,16,NA,CARSLAESARFYGYTF,TGTGCCAGAAGCTTGGCCGAGTCCGCTCGTTTTTATGGCTACACCTTC
TRBJ2-7,TRBV6-6,TRBD1,16,NA,CASSWGLDRGHNEQYF,TGTGCCAGCAGTTGGGGGTTAGACAGGGGGCACAACGAGCAGTACTTC
TRBJ2-3,TRBV6-6,TRBD2,15,NA,CASEAPGLPADTQYF,TGTGCCAGCGAGGCGCCGGGACTACCCGCAGATACGCAGTATTTT
TRBJ1-4,TRBV4-2,NA,12,NA,CASSREREKLFF,TGTGCCAGCAGCCGAGAGAGAGAAAAACTGTTTTTT
TRBJ2-7,TRBV4-1,NA,15,NA,CASSQAHQGSYEQYF,TGCGCCAGCAGCCAAGCTCACCAAGGCTCCTACGAGCAGTACTTC
TRBJ1-6,TRBV5-6,TRBD1,15,NA,CASSLGGTGGSPLHF,TGTGCCAGCAGCTTGGGTGGGACAGGGGGTTCACCCCTCCACTTT
TRBJ2-1,TRBV27,TRBD1,14,NA,CASSPLTGDNEQFF,TGTGCCAGCAGTCCCTTGACAGGGGACAATGAGCAGTTCTTC
TRBJ2-2,TRBV27,NA,15,NA,CASSLWLESSGELFF,TGTGCCAGCAGTTTATGGCTAGAGTCCTCCGGGGAGCTGTTTTTT
TRBJ2-1,TRBV5-8,NA,15,NA,CASSLVLGRPPEQFF,TGTGCCAGCAGCTTGGTGCTAGGGAGACCACCTGAGCAGTTCTTC
TRBJ2-2,TRBV30,TRBD2,15,NA,CAWTFLAGAGGELFF,TGTGCCTGGACGTTCTTAGCGGGAGCAGGCGGGGAGCTGTTTTTT
TRBJ2-7,TRBV18,TRBD2,14,NA,CASSPPGGGYEQYF,TGTGCCAGCTCACCACCGGGCGGGGGCTACGAGCAGTACTTC
TRBJ2-5,TRBV10-1,NA,15,NA,CASSEEGEGRETQYF,TGCGCCAGCAGTGAGGAGGGCGAAGGGCGAGAGACCCAGTACTTC
TRBJ2-3,TRBV2,NA,17,NA,CASSDPRGGKGTDTQYF,TGTGCCAGCAGTGACCCCCGGGGTGGGAAGGGCACAGATACGCAGTATTTT
TRBJ2-7,TRBV5-8,NA,10,NA,CASSLYEQYF,TGTGCCAGCAGCCTCTACGAGCAGTACTTC
TRBJ2-2,TRBV7-9,NA,15,NA,CASSHKRREAGELFF,TGTGCCAGCAGCCATAAGCGCAGGGAGGCCGGGGAGCTGTTTTTT
TRBJ2-3,TRBV7-9,TRBD2,13,NA,CASSRLATDTQYF,TGTGCCAGCAGCCGACTAGCTACAGATACGCAGTATTTT
TRBJ2-7,TRBV6-1,NA,15,NA,CASSEWPRSSYEQYF,TGTGCCAGCAGTGAATGGCCAAGAAGCTCCTACGAGCAGTACTTC
TRBJ2-7,TRBV5-6,TRBD1,16,NA,CASSFLTGGYPYEQYF,TGTGCCAGCAGCTTCCTGACAGGGGGCTATCCCTACGAGCAGTACTTC
TRBJ2-7,TRBV27,NA,15,NA,CASSFSPGSPQEQYF,TGTGCCAGCAGTTTCTCTCCGGGAAGTCCCCAGGAGCAGTACTTC
TRBJ2-7,TRBV7-2,TRBD1,17,NA,CASSLVWPGQGYYEQYF,TGTGCCAGCAGCTTAGTTTGGCCGGGACAGGGATACTACGAGCAGTACTTC
TRBJ2-2,TRBV7-2,NA,15,once,CASSRRMDHTGELFF,TGTGCCAGCAGCCGACGTATGGACCACACCGGGGAGCTGTTTTTT
TRBJ2-3,TRBV11-1,TRBD1,15,NA,CASRPGQGMTDTQYF,TGTGCCAGCAGACCGGGACAGGGGATGACAGATACGCAGTATTTT
TRBJ2-7,TRBV7-9,TRBD1,16,NA,CASSLEGQPDAYEQYF,TGTGCCAGCAGCTTAGAGGGACAGCCGGACGCCTACGAGCAGTACTTC
TRBJ2-7,TRBV5-6,NA,14,NA,CASSLGMKDYEQYF,TGTGCCAGCAGCTTGGGTATGAAGGACTACGAGCAGTACTTC
TRBJ1-3,TRBV7-9,NA,14,few,CASSETGSGNTIYF,TGTGCCAGCTCCGAGACAGGCTCTGGAAACACCATATATTTT
TRBJ2-5,TRBV6-5,NA,15,NA,CASSYSGGRDETQYF,TGTGCCAGCAGTTACTCGGGGGGGCGCGATGAGACCCAGTACTTC
TRBJ2-7,TRBV4-1,NA,16,NA,CASSQDGKGSTYEQYF,TGCGCCAGCAGCCAAGATGGTAAAGGGTCCACCTACGAGCAGTACTTC
TRBJ2-7,TRBV6-6,NA,14,NA,CASSPGIGLYEQYF,TGTGCCAGCAGTCCCGGTATTGGCCTATACGAGCAGTACTTC
TRBJ2-3,TRBV7-2,NA,16,once,CASSLGSRSITDTQYF,TGTGCCAGCAGCTTAGGGTCTAGGTCAATCACAGATACGCAGTATTTT
TRBJ2-7,TRBV10-3,NA,13,NA,CAISPGSSYEQYF,TGTGCCATCAGTCCGGGTTCCTCCTACGAGCAGTACTTC
TRBJ1-6,TRBV19,NA,16,NA,CASSRGSTINNSPLHF,TGTGCCAGTAGTAGGGGGTCGACAATTAATAATTCACCCCTCCACTTT
TRBJ2-3,TRBV5-4,NA,12,NA,CASSGGLDTQYF,TGTGCCAGCAGCGGGGGCCTGGATACGCAGTATTTT
TRBJ2-7,TRBV7-2,TRBD2,18,NA,CASSLAAPGAGGLYEQYF,TGTGCCAGCAGCTTAGCGGCCCCTGGTGCGGGGGGGCTGTACGAGCAGTACTTC
TRBJ1-5,TRBV28,NA,19,few,CASSPRDTLEGFSNQPQHF,TGTGCCAGCAGTCCACGGGACACCTTAGAAGGATTTAGCAATCAGCCCCAGCATTTT
TRBJ2-5,TRBV7-9,TRBD1,12,NA,CATTGGEETQYF,TGTGCCACCACAGGGGGCGAAGAGACCCAGTACTTC
TRBJ2-7,TRBV5-1,TRBD1,13,NA,CASSLGTGYEQYF,TGCGCCAGCAGCTTAGGGACAGGCTACGAGCAGTACTTC
TRBJ2-3,TRBV2,TRBD2,16,NA,CASSEGTSGYTDTQYF,TGTGCCAGCAGTGAAGGAACTAGCGGATACACAGATACGCAGTATTTT
TRBJ1-4,TRBV28,TRBD1,14,NA,CASSSTGVGEKLFF,TGTGCCAGCAGTTCCACAGGGGTGGGGGAAAAACTGTTTTTT